This T cell receptor (beta chain) was observed in a study of blood T cell repertoires in COVID-19. CDR1 and CDR2 from the germline V gene are MDHEN and SYDVKM. CDR3 length equals 9 residues. TCRdb's copy holds only in-frame clones and misses some; the assay was immunoSEQ multiplex PCR. The repertoire consists of roughly 190,000 clones, with roughly 80% occurring once and the leading ten covering less than 3%. In regard to this clone: Its ends do not fully match the called genes, so a read error is possible.

This clonotype was obtained from a human donor with acute or convalescent COVID-19. The donor label of this sample is uncertain. Input material: peripheral blood. The chain carries TRBV28 and TRBJ1-5; the D is unclear. CDR3 bases: TGTGCCAGCAGCCTCCCCCTCTCTTTT. The encoded protein is CASSLPLSF. The variable domain in full, with the rest retrieved from reference TRBV28 and TRBJ1-5, is DVKVTQSSRYLVKRTGEKVFLECVQDMDHENMFWYRQDPGLGLRLIYFSYDVKMKEKGDIPEGYSVSREKKERFSLILESASTNQTSMYLCASSLPLSFGDGTRLSIL.